This T cell receptor beta chain was identified during a study of cytomegalovirus exposure and HLA in healthy donors. On the study more broadly: Early released data comprised around 80 million unique TCRs from HLA-typed donors.

Study findings and constraints: Later findings reportedly placed an Asian-associated ancestry cluster below the approximately 670-donor mean for N-insertions.

With regard to this clone: Its antigen remains unidentified.

The PCR employed 60 Vbeta primers together with 13 Jbeta primers. In the original workflow: Later, tens of millions of unique TCR beta chains were counted in an analysis, and 10 million to 12 million of them were shared. Profiling relied on immunoSEQ multiplex PCR, and the TCRdb table lists in-frame clones only, not all of them. That table supplies the V and J calls and clone size; D and trimming were determined from the DNA. The repertoire consists of about 220,000 clones, with around 80% occurring once and the leading ten covering 5.4%. Trimming removed 8 bases at V and 4 bases at J, with 11 bases between. The CDR3 has 11 residues. CDR1 is GTSNPN and CDR2 is SVGIG in the germline V gene (reference sequence).

The rearrangement joins TRBV30 to TRBJ1-2; no firm D call. The sequence was obtained from a woman between 35 and 50 years old in good health and CMV-seropositive. Sequenced input: PBMCs. The CDR3 DNA is TGTGCCGAGAGGAAGATCTATGGCTACACCTTC. It codes for CAERKIYGYTF.